This T cell receptor (beta chain) originates from a study of shared clonotypes between healthy human individuals. General study points: Richness estimates generally favored naive over memory subsets. The genetic and exposure-history diversity represented was limited by few donors.

CD4+ cells were split into CD45RA+ naive and CD45RA-negative memory subsets. On this clone: Its antigen is not known.

The CDR3 consists of 14 residues. The V gene lost 3 bases and the J gene lost 3 bases, with 12 bases spanning the gap. CDR1 is KGHSY, CDR2 FQNENV, per germline. Each cell subset's genomic DNA was divided evenly among several immunoSEQ plates. This table comes from immunoSEQ multiplex PCR, and its TCRdb copy is limited to in-frame clones, with some not included. Of about 1.1 million clones in the sample, around 78% were seen once. The source of this sequence is a man aged 18 to 35 in good health. Some clones in this sample may be carry-over from other donors' samples. The gene calls are TRBV16 and TRBJ2-7, with a possible D match to TRBD2 (6 bases). The sample comprised memory CD4+ T cells from PBMCs. Subset denoted: CD45RA-negative fraction. The CDR3: CASSHSGVFYEQYF. DNA of the CDR3: TGTGCCAGCAGCCATTCGGGGGTTTTCTACGAGCAGTACTTC.